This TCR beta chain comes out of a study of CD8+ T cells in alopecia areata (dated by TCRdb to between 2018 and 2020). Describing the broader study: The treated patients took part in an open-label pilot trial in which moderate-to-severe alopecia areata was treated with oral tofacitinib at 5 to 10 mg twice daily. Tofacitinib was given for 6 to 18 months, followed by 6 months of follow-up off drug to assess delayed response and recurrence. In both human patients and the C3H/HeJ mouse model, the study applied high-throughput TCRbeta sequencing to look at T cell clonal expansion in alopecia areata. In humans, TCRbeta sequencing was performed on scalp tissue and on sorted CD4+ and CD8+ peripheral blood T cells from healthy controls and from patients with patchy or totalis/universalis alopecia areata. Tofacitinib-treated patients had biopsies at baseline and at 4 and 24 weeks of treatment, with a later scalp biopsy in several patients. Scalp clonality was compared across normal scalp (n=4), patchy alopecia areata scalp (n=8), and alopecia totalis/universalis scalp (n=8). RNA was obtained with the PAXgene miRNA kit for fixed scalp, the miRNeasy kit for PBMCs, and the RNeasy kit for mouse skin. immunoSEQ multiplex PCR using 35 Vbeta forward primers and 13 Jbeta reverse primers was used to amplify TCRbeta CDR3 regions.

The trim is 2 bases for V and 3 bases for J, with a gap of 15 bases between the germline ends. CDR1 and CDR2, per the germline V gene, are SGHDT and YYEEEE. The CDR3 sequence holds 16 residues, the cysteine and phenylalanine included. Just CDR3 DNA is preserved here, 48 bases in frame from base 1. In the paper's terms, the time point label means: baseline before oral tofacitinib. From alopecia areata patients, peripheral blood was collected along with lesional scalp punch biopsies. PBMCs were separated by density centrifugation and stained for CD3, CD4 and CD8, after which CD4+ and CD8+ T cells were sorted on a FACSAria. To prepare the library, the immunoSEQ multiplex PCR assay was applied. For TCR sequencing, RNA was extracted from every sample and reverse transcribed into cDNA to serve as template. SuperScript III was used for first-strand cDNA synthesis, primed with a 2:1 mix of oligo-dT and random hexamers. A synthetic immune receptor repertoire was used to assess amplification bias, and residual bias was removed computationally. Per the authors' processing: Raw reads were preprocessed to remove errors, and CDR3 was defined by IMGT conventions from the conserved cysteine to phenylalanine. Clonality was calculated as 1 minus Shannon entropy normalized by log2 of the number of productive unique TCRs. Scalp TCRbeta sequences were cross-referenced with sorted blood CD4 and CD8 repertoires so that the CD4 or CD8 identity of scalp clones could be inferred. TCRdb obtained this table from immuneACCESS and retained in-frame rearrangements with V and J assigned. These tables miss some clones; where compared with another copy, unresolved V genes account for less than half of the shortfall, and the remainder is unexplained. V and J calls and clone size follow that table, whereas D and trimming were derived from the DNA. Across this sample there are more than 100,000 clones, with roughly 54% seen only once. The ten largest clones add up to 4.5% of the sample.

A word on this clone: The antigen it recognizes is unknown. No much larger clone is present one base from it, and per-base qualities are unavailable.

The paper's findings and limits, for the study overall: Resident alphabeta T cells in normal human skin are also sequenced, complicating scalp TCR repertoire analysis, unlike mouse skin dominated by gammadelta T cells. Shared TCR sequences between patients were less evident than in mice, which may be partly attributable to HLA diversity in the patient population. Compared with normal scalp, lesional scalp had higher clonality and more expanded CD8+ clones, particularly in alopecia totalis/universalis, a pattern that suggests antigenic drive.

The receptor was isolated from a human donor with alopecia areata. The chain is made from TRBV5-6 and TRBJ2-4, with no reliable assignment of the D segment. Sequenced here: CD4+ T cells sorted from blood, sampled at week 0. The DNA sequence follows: TGTGCCAGCAGCTTCGTGGACCGACTTGGCAAAAACATTCAGTACTTC. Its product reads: CASSFVDRLGKNIQYF.